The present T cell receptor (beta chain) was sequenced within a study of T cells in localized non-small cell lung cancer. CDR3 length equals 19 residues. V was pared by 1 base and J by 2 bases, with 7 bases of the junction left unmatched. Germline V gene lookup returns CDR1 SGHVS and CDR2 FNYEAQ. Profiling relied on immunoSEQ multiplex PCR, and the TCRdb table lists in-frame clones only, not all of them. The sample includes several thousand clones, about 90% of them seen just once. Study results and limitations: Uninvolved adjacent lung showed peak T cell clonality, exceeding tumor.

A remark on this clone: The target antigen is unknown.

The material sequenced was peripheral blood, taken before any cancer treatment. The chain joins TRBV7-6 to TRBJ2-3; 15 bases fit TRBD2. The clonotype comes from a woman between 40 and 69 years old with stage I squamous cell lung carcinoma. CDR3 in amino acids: CASSLGLGTSGGITDTQYF. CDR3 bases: TGTGCCAGCAGCTTAGGGCTGGGGACTAGCGGGGGGATCACAGATACGCAGTATTTT.